Listed below are T cell receptor beta chains from one sample, sequenced in a study of T cells in Graves' hyperthyroidism and ophthalmopathy. TCRdb fed the multiplex PCR reads into MiXCR, producing one record per CDR3 protein. The sample has a few hundred thousand distinct CDR3 sequences, under 20% seen once. The sequenced material came from blood. Receptor source: a woman aged 18 to 35 with Graves' ophthalmopathy. Both conserved end residues are part of each CDR3. A D gene is named only where the DNA matches it firmly. Some rows mark clone size as missing; the rest say once, few, many or name a class of expanded clone.

d_call,clone_size,v_call,j_call,cdr3_nt,cdr3_aa
NA,few,TRBV19,TRBJ2-4,TGTGCCAGTAGTATCGGGAACATTCAGTACTTC,CASSIGNIQYF
NA,few,TRBV19,TRBJ2-7,TGTGCCAGTAGTATTGACGGGAGAGAGTACGAGCAGTACTTC,CASSIDGREYEQYF
NA,many,TRBV27,TRBJ2-1,TGTGCCAGCAGTTTAGCCCCTTCGGGAGAGCAGTTCTTC,CASSLAPSGEQFF
NA,NA,TRBV10-3,TRBJ1-2,TGTGCCATCGCTGGGAATGACTATGGCTACACCTTC,CAIAGNDYGYTF
TRBD1,NA,TRBV20-1,TRBJ1-2,TGCAGTGCCTCGACAGGGAGGGACTATGGCTACACCTTC,CSASTGRDYGYTF
NA,NA,TRBV27,TRBJ1-3,TGTGCCAGCAGTTCGTCGGACAGAACCGGAAACACCATATATTTT,CASSSSDRTGNTIYF
NA,NA,TRBV6-4,TRBJ1-1,TGTGCCAGCAGTGAGGGGGAATCTACTGAAGCTTTCTTT,CASSEGESTEAFF
TRBD1,many,TRBV20-1,TRBJ1-2,TGCAGTGCTAGAGATACAGGGGCGGGCTACACCTTC,CSARDTGAGYTF
NA,NA,TRBV13,TRBJ1-6,TGTGCCAGCAGCTTAAAGGGGGTGGTCCCCTCCTATAATTCACCCCTCCACTTT,CASSLKGVVPSYNSPLHF
TRBD2,many,TRBV2,TRBJ2-5,TGTGCCAGCAGACCCCACACTAGCGGGGGGGGCCAAGAGACCCAGTACTTC,CASRPHTSGGGQETQYF
TRBD2,many,TRBV20-1,TRBJ2-3,TGCAGTGCTAGAACTGGGCGGGGGAACACAGATACGCAGTATTTT,CSARTGRGNTDTQYF
TRBD1,many,TRBV11-2,TRBJ2-7,TGTGCCAGCAGCTCCCCCCGGACAGGGGGCGAGCAGTACTTC,CASSSPRTGGEQYF
TRBD2,many,TRBV20-1,TRBJ2-7,TGCAGTGCTAGAGACCAAGCGGGAGGAGCCTACGAGCAGTACTTC,CSARDQAGGAYEQYF
NA,few,TRBV6-2/TRBV6-3,TRBJ2-2,TGTGCCAGCAGTTTTGCCGACGGGGAGCTGTTTTTT,CASSFADGELFF
NA,NA,TRBV12-3/TRBV12-4,TRBJ2-5,TGTGCCAGCAGTTTAGACCAGCAAGAGACCCAGTACTTC,CASSLDQQETQYF
NA,few,TRBV6-1,TRBJ2-7,TGTGCCAGCAGACTACGGACCCAGGGAGCCTCCTACGAGCAGTACTTC,CASRLRTQGASYEQYF
TRBD1,many,TRBV30,TRBJ2-7,TGTGCCTGGGCACAGGGGAGCTACGAGCAGTACTTC,CAWAQGSYEQYF
NA,NA,TRBV19,TRBJ1-1,TGTGCCAGTGGGGATCCGGGACGGATGAACACTGAAGCTTTCTTT,CASGDPGRMNTEAFF
NA,few,TRBV12-5,TRBJ1-2,TGTGCTAGTGGTCCCGGAGGGGTCTATGGCTACACCTTC,CASGPGGVYGYTF
TRBD1,many,TRBV12-3/TRBV12-4,TRBJ1-2,TGTGCCAGCAGTTCGACAGGGAACTATGGCTACACCTTC,CASSSTGNYGYTF
NA,NA,TRBV4-1,TRBJ1-6,TGCGCCAGCAGCCACACGAGGCACTTTAGTAGGGCATCACCCCTCCACTTT,CASSHTRHFSRASPLHF
NA,NA,TRBV13,TRBJ1-4,TGTGCCAGCAGCGTCGGGACAAGGGGGGAAAAACTGTTTTTT,CASSVGTRGEKLFF
NA,few,TRBV6-1,TRBJ2-6,TGTGCCAGCACTCCGGGAAGTTCTGGGGCCAACGTCCTGACTTTC,CASTPGSSGANVLTF